One and the same sample provided the 8 T cell receptor beta chains below, sequenced in a study of cytomegalovirus exposure and HLA in healthy donors. The primer mix had 60 Vbeta and 13 Jbeta primers. Only in-frame clones appear in the TCRdb table, and some are missing; sequencing was by immunoSEQ multiplex PCR. This table has approximately 100,000 clones, around 80% appearing once. The specimen was PBMCs. These receptor sequences come from a woman aged 18 to 35 in good health and CMV-seronegative.

The chain is built from TRBV7-9 and TRBJ2-5; D gene ambiguous. Germline CDR1 reads SEHNR; CDR2 reads FQNEAQ (reference sequence). Trimming pared 3 bases from V and 5 bases from J, leaving 10 bases between. The CDR3 covers 13 residues. CDR3 coding DNA: TGTGCCAGCAGCTTTATGAGTTTCGAGACCCAGTACTTC. Residues: CASSFMSFETQYF.

A note on this clone: One end of the junction does not line up with germline, which may come from a read error. The same CDR3 is also encoded by other DNA sequences in this sample. The chain is built from TRBV10-3 and TRBJ2-2; 10 nucleotides align to TRBD2. The CDR3 runs to 16 residues. CDR1 and CDR2 (germline): ENHRY, SYGVKD. CDR3 region: CAISDTSGEYTGELFF. CDR3 in DNA: TGTGCTATCAGTGACACTAGCGGGGAATACACCGGGGAGCTGTTTTTT.

The DNA for the CDR3 is TGTGCCAGCAGTCGGACTAGCGGGGGGGTGTATGAGCAGTTCTTC. Protein sequence: CASSRTSGGVYEQFF. The V gene is TRBV7-2, the J gene TRBJ2-1; 15 bases match TRBD2. The CDR3 length is 15 residues. Germline V gene lookup returns CDR1 SGHTA and CDR2 FQGNSA. J was trimmed by 8 bases and V by 6 bases; bases with no gene match: 5.

V is TRBV28 and J is TRBJ1-5, with no clear D. The V and J ends lost 4 bases and 0 bases respectively, with 13 bases between them. Germline V CDR1 and CDR2: MDHEN, SYDVKM. The CDR3 runs 16 residues. The CDR3 DNA follows: TGTGCCAGCAGTTCCGAGGGTGTATATAGCAATCAGCCCCAGCATTTT. This codes for CASSSEGVYSNQPQHF. The full variable domain, completed using reference TRBV28 and TRBJ1-5, is DVKVTQSSRYLVKRTGEKVFLECVQDMDHENMFWYRQDPGLGLRLIYFSYDVKMKEKGDIPEGYSVSREKKERFSLILESASTNQTSMYLCASSSEGVYSNQPQHFGDGTRLSIL.

The chain couples TRBV19 to TRBJ1-2; 7 nucleotides match TRBD1. This CDR3 is built from 16 residues. V trimming: 0 bases; J trimming: 2 bases; junction bases outside the gene matches: 6. Per the germline V gene, CDR1 is LNHDA and CDR2 is SQIVND (reference sequence). CDR3 sequence reads: CASSIDVRGKNYGYTF. CDR3 nucleotide sequence: TGTGCCAGTAGTATAGACGTCAGGGGGAAGAACTATGGCTACACCTTC.

The gene calls are TRBV4-3 and TRBJ2-1; the match to TRBD1 covers 8 bases. The CDR3 is 14 residues long. V was clipped by 3 bases and J by 8 bases; unmatched bases: 6. Germline CDR1 is LGHNA and CDR2 is YSLEER. CDR3 sequence reads: CASSHRTGLDEQFF. As DNA, the CDR3 is TGCGCCAGCAGCCACCGGACAGGGTTGGATGAGCAGTTCTTC.

This clone has a single count. This chain connects TRBV2 to TRBJ1-6; 8 bases are a match to TRBD1. V lost 5 bases and J lost 6; bases outside the gene matches: 3. This CDR3 has 14 residues. Germline assignment: CDR1 SNHLY and CDR2 FYNNEI. CDR3 residues: CASSTQGVNSPLHF. Here the CDR3 DNA reads TGTGCCAGCAGTACACAGGGGGTTAATTCACCCCTCCACTTT.

The V and J genes are TRBV27 and TRBJ1-2; TRBD1 might be the D (5 bases). Germline loops: CDR1 MNHEY, CDR2 SMNVEV (reference sequence). V shed 5 bases and J shed 4 bases, with 17 bases lying between them. This CDR3 comprises 15 residues. CDR3 nucleotides: TGTGCCAGCAGTAGGGGAGGCCACAATGCCTATGGCTACACCTTC. The encoded protein is CASSRGGHNAYGYTF.